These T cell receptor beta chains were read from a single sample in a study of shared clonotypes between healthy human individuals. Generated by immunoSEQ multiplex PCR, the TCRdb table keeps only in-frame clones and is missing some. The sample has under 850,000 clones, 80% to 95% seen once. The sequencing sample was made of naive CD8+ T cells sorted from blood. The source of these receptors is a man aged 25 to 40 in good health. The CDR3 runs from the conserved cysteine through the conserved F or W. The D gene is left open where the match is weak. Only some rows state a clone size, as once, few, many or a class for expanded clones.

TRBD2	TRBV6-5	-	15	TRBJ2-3	TGTGCCAGCAGTTACCTAGCGGATAGCACAGATACGCAGTATTTT	CASSYLADSTDTQYF
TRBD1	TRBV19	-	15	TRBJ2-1	TGTGCCAGTAGTAGGGACAGGGAAGGCTACAATGAGCAGTTCTTC	CASSRDREGYNEQFF
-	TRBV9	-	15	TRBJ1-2	TGTGCCAGCAGCGCTTCAAGAGGCCAGGTGGGCGGCTACACCTTC	CASSASRGQVGGYTF
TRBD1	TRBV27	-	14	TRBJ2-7	TGTGCCAGCAGTTCACAGGGGGCCCTCTACGAGCAGTACTTC	CASSSQGALYEQYF
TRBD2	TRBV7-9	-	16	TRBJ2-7	TGTGCCAGCAGCTTGCTAGAAGCGGGAGGGCCCTACGAGCAGTACTTC	CASSLLEAGGPYEQYF
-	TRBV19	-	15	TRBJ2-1	TGTGCCAGTAGTATCGCTTCCCGCTCCTACAATGAGCAGTTCTTC	CASSIASRSYNEQFF
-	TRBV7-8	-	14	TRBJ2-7	TGTGCCAGCAGCTTAAATGGGGGTACCTACGAGCAGTACTTC	CASSLNGGTYEQYF
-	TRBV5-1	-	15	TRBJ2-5	TGCGCCAGCAGCCCCGCCCCGGGGCAAAAGGAGACCCAGTACTTC	CASSPAPGQKETQYF
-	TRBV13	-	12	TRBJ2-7	TGTGCCAGCAGATCATCCGGAGACGAGCAGTACTTC	CASRSSGDEQYF
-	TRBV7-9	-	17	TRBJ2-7	TGTGCCAGCAGCTTAGCGGGGCGGCTGGATGGTTTTGACGAGCAGTACTTC	CASSLAGRLDGFDEQYF
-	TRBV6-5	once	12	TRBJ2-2	TGTGCCAGCAGTTACAGGACCGGGGAGCTGTTTTTT	CASSYRTGELFF
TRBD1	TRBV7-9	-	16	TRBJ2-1	TGTGCCAGCAGCTCAGCGATGGGACAGGGGGCCAATGAGCAGTTCTTC	CASSSAMGQGANEQFF
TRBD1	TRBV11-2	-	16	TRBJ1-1	TGTGCCAGCAGCACCCACAGGGGGCCTTCGGGCACTGAAGCTTTCTTT	CASSTHRGPSGTEAFF
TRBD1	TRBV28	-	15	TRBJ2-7	TGTGCCAGCAGTTTGATTCGGACAGGGATCTACGAGCAGTACTTC	CASSLIRTGIYEQYF
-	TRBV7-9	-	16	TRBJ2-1	TGTGCCAGCAGTTGGACAGAGACTAGCTCCTACAATGAGCAGTTCTTC	CASSWTETSSYNEQFF
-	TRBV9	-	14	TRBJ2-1	TGTGCCAGCAGCGGGTTGACAGGCTACAATGAGCAGTTCTTC	CASSGLTGYNEQFF
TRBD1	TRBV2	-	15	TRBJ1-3	TGTGCCAGCAAACCGGGACAGGGGGCTGGAAACACCATATATTTT	CASKPGQGAGNTIYF
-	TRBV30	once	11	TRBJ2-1	TGTGCCTGGAGGTCCTACAATGAGCAGTTCTTC	CAWRSYNEQFF
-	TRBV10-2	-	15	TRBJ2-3	TGCGCCAGCATGGCGCATGGTGGGAGCACAGATACGCAGTATTTT	CASMAHGGSTDTQYF
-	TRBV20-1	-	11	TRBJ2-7	TGCAGTGCTAGATTAAGGGTCGAGCAGTACTTC	CSARLRVEQYF
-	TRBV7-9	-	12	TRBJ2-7	TGTGCCAGCAGCTCGATCCTTTACGAGCAGTACTTC	CASSSILYEQYF
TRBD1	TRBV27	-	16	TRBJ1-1	TGTGCCAGCAGCCCGCACAGGGGGCGAGGGAACACTGAAGCTTTCTTT	CASSPHRGRGNTEAFF
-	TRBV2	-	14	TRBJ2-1	TGTGCCATCACCCCCCAGGGGTCCTACAATGAGCAGTTCTTC	CAITPQGSYNEQFF
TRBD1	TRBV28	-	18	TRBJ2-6	TGTGCCAGTTTAGGCCGGGACAGGGGGCGCCTGGGGGCCAACGTCCTGACTTTC	CASLGRDRGRLGANVLTF
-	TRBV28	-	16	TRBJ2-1	TGTGCCAGCAGTTTAGTGGTCGAGGGGGCCTACAATGAGCAGTTCTTC	CASSLVVEGAYNEQFF
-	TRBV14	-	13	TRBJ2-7	TGTGCCAGCAGTGACAGGATTGCCTACGAGCAGTACTTC	CASSDRIAYEQYF
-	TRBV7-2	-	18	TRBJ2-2	TGTGCCAGCAGCTCCGGACTAAATGTGAGTGGGAACACCGGGGAGCTGTTTTTT	CASSSGLNVSGNTGELFF
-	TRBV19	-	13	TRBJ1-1	TGTGCCAGTAATCGGGTTGGGAACACTGAAGCTTTCTTT	CASNRVGNTEAFF
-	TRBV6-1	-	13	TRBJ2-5	TGTGCCAGCAGTGGCAAGCTCGCAGAGACCCAGTACTTC	CASSGKLAETQYF
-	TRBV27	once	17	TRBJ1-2	TGTGCCAGCAGTTCCCACCGGGGCAGGGCGACCGTGTATGGCTACACCTTC	CASSSHRGRATVYGYTF
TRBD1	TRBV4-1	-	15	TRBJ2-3	TGCGCCAGCAGCCAAGCCGGACAGGGGGCAGATACGCAGTATTTT	CASSQAGQGADTQYF
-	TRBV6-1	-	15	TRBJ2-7	TGTGCCAGCAGTGAATGGGTTCAGGGGCCCTACGAGCAGTACTTC	CASSEWVQGPYEQYF
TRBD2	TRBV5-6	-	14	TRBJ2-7	TGTGCCAGCAGCTTGGGGGACTACCTCTACGAGCAGTACTTC	CASSLGDYLYEQYF
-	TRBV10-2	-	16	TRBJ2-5	TGCGCCAGCAGGGGGCAGGTCGCGCCGCACCAAGAGACCCAGTACTTC	CASRGQVAPHQETQYF
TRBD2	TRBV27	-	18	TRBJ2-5	TGTGCCAGCAGTTCTCACCCCCGGGGTAGCGGGGACCAAGAGACCCAGTACTTC	CASSSHPRGSGDQETQYF
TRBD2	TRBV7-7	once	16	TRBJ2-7	TGTGCCAGCAGCTCGGGACTAGCGGGAGGGCCCGAGGAGCAGTACTTC	CASSSGLAGGPEEQYF
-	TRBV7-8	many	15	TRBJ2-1	TGTGCCAGCAGCACGGGACCGTCAACCTACAATGAGCAGTTCTTC	CASSTGPSTYNEQFF
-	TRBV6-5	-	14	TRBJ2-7	TGTGCCAGCAGTTACTCGTCAGATTCCTACGAGCAGTACTTC	CASSYSSDSYEQYF
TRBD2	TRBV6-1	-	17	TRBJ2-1	TGTGCCAGCAGTGGGACTAGCGGGAGGGCCGACTACAATGAGCAGTTCTTC	CASSGTSGRADYNEQFF
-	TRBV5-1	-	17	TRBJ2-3	TGCGCCAGCAGCTTGTCGAGGGTAGCGTGGAGCACAGATACGCAGTATTTT	CASSLSRVAWSTDTQYF
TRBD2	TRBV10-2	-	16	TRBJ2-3	TGCGCCAGCAGTCACGCGAGCGGGATCAGCACAGATACGCAGTATTTT	CASSHASGISTDTQYF
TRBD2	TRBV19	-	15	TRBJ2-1	TGTGCCAGTAGAAGCAGCGGGAGCTCCTACAATGAGCAGTTCTTC	CASRSSGSSYNEQFF
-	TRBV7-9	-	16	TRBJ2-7	TGTGCCAGCAGCTCGCCTTTCGGGGGCTCCCCCTACGAGCAGTACTTC	CASSSPFGGSPYEQYF
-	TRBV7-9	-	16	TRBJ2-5	TGTGCCAGCAGCTTAGCGTGGGGCCGTTCAGCGGAGACCCAGTACTTC	CASSLAWGRSAETQYF
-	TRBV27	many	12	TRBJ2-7	TGTGCCAGCAGTCTCTTGGGGGACGAGCAGTACTTC	CASSLLGDEQYF
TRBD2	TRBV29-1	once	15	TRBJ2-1	TGCAGCGTTCTCCTAGCGGGATCTTACCCCGGTGAGCAGTTCTTC	CSVLLAGSYPGEQFF
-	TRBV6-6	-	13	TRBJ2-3	TGTGCCTCAACGGGGGCTCCCGCAGATACGCAGTATTTT	CASTGAPADTQYF
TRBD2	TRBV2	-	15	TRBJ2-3	TGTGCCAGCAGTGAATTACTAGCGGACACAGATACGCAGTATTTT	CASSELLADTDTQYF
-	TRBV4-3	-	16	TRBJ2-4	TGCGCCAGCAGCCAAGATTGGGCGGTAGCCAAAAACATTCAGTACTTC	CASSQDWAVAKNIQYF
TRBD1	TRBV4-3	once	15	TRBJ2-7	TGCGCCAGCAGCCAGAGGGGGACAGCTGACTACGAGCAGTACTTC	CASSQRGTADYEQYF
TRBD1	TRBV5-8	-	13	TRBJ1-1	TGTGCCAGCAGCCGACAGGGGAACACTGAAGCTTTCTTT	CASSRQGNTEAFF
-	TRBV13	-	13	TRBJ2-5	TGTGCCAGCAGCCTGGACAACCAAGAGACCCAGTACTTC	CASSLDNQETQYF
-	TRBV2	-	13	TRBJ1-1	TGTGCCAGCAGTGAGCTCACAGGGCCCAAAGCTTTCTTT	CASSELTGPKAFF
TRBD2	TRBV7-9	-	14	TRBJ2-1	TGTGCCAGCAGCTTAGTAGCGGGAATGGATTTTGAGTTCTTC	CASSLVAGMDFEFF
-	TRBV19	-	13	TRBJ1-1	TGTGCCAGTAGTTCCTCACTGAACACTGAAGCTTTCTTT	CASSSSLNTEAFF